This TCR beta chain came from a study of OX40 agonist ivuxolimab in advanced cancers. Assay: immunoSEQ multiplex PCR; the TCRdb copy retains only in-frame clones and omits some. The data hold 90,000 or so clones, with around nine tenths observed a single time. This clone appeared a single time. The source was CD4+ or CD8+ T cells sorted from blood, collected in a trial of the OX40 agonist ivuxolimab. This clonotype was sampled from an adult with an advanced solid tumor such as melanoma, head and neck, liver or kidney cancer.

The CDR3 loop reads CASSLGYHTSYEQYF. The CDR3 DNA follows: TGTGCCAGCAGCTTAGGGTACCACACTTCCTACGAGCAGTACTTC. The V call is TRBV7-2, the J call TRBJ2-7; no clear D. V was clipped by 1 base and J by 1 base, with 11 bases between them. The CDR3 totals 15 residues. Germline V gene data show CDR1 as SGHTA and CDR2 as FQGNSA.